Reported below is one TCR beta chain. This entry is derived from a study of blood T cell repertoires in COVID-19. Study context: Collection of acute and convalescent COVID-19 samples took place in the United States, Italy and Spain.

Trimming took 4 bases from V and 6 from J, leaving 21 bases between them. CDR1 and CDR2 from the germline V gene are SEHNR and FQNEAQ (reference sequence). This CDR3 has 16 amino acids. Using immunoSEQ multiplex PCR, the repertoire was profiled, and TCRdb retains in-frame clones only, with some absent. The profile shows some 52,000 clones, roughly 87% of them singletons. The chain links TRBV7-9 to TRBJ1-2, with unresolved D. The source is a human donor with active COVID-19. The donor label of this sample is uncertain. Input material: peripheral blood. CDR3 region: CASSSNVRAGMNGYTF. The CDR3 DNA reads TGTGCCAGCAGCTCAAACGTGAGGGCGGGAATGAATGGCTACACCTTC.